The text below deals with one T cell receptor beta chain. One entry per CDR3 protein, called by TCRdb with MiXCR from the RACE reads. The sample records 130,000 or so distinct CDR3 sequences, about 9% being singletons. This entry belongs to a study of human T cells and chemical hapten exposure. Looking at the study overall: Per-sample variation in TCR yield stemmed mainly from small pooled library volume differences.

Time point: healthy volunteer bleed at 2 weeks. Unfractionated whole blood served as the source for total RNA extraction. Germline V gene data show CDR1 as SQVTM and CDR2 as ANQGSEA. Trimming shortened V by 3 bases and J by 2 bases, and 13 bases separated the two germline ends. CDR3 length: 14 residues. The sample consisted of whole blood. The clonotype comes from a male donor in good health. Some clones in this sample may be carry-over from other donors' samples. This chain connects TRBV29-1 to TRBJ1-2; no reliable D call. The CDR3 DNA sequence: TGCAGCGTTGATCGTCTTCTACCCAACTATGGCTACACCTTC. This codes for CSVDRLLPNYGYTF.